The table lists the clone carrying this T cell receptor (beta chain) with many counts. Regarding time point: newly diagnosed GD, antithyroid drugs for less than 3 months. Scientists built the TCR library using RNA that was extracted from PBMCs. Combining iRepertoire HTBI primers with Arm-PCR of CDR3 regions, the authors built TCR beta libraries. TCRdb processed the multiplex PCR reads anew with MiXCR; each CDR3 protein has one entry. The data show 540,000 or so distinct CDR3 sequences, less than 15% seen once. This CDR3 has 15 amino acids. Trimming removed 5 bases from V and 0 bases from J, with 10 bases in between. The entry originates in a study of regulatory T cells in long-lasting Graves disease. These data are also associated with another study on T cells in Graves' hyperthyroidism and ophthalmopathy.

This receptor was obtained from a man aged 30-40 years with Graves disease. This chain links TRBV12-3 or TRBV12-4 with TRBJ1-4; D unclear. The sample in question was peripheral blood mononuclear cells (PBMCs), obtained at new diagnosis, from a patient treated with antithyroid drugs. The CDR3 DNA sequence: TGTGCCAGCAGTACCTTCGGGGCAACTAATGAAAAACTGTTTTTT. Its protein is CASSTFGATNEKLFF.